These 22 T cell receptor beta chains were sequenced from one sample in a study of cytomegalovirus exposure and HLA in healthy donors listed by TCRdb under 2017. The library was made by the immunoSEQ multiplex PCR assay. For the multiplex PCR, a mixture combining 60 forward primers for TCR Vbeta segments and 13 reverse primers for TCR Jbeta segments was used. TCRdb's version of the immuneACCESS table is confined to in-frame rearrangements and falls short of the full clone set. An unresolved V gene accounts for under half of the shortfall where checked; the remainder is of unknown origin. The sample has under 150,000 clones on record, roughly 80% of them singletons. In total, the top ten clones hold around 1.2% of the sample. Sequencing was done on a sample of PBMCs. Receptors were obtained from a girl aged 2 to 9 in good health and CMV-seronegative.

The chain uses TRBV5-5 and TRBJ1-2, with a possible D match to TRBD1 (5 bases). With 0 bases removed from V and 10 bases from J, the gap between germline ends came to 13 bases. CDR3 size: 13 residues. Germline loops: CDR1 SGHKS, CDR2 YYEKEE (reference sequence). This CDR3 is CASSLGQSLDYTF. DNA of the CDR3: TGTGCCAGCAGCTTGGGACAGTCCCTCGACTACACCTTC.

This clone has a single count. The J gene is TRBJ2-7, the V gene TRBV7-3; the match to TRBD2 covers 8 bases. This CDR3 contains 15 residues. Per the germline V gene, CDR1 is SGHTA and CDR2 is FQGTGA. Unmatched junction bases numbered 11, after V lost 4 bases and J lost 6 bases. The CDR3 reads CASSSGLVPRSEQYF. CDR3 nucleotides: TGTGCCAGCAGCTCGGGACTAGTCCCTCGCTCCGAGCAGTACTTC. Full variable domain (rest looked up from reference TRBV7-3 and TRBJ2-7): GAGVSQTPSNKVTEKGKYVELRCDPISGHTALYWYRQSLGQGPEFLIYFQGTGAADDSGLPNDRFFAVRPEGSVSTLKIQRTERGDSAVYLCASSSGLVPRSEQYFGPGTRLTVT.

DNA of the CDR3: TGTGCCACCAGAATTAGCGGGTCTGGAAACACCATATATTTT. This codes for CATRISGSGNTIYF. The chain combines TRBV15 with TRBJ1-3; D gene uncertain. Germline lookup yields CDR1 LNHNV and CDR2 YYDKDF (reference sequence). The CDR3 covers 14 residues. The V end was cut by 6 bases, the J end by 1 base, with 10 bases between.

In its sample, this clone was seen a few times. The rearrangement links TRBV29-1 to TRBJ2-1, with TRBD1 matching over 9 bases. The V and J ends lost 7 bases and 5 bases, in that order; junction bases with no gene match: 9. Germline-derived CDR1 and CDR2 are SQVTM and ANQGSEA. CDR3 length equals 14 residues. CDR3 loop: CSASRDRDNNEQFF. The CDR3 DNA sequence: TGCAGCGCATCACGGGACAGGGATAACAATGAGCAGTTCTTC.

The chain uses TRBV11-2 and TRBJ1-2, with D possibly TRBD1 on 6 matching bases. V lost 3 bases and J 0 bases, leaving 11 bases between the germline ends. CDR1 and CDR2 (germline): SGHAT, FQNNGV. The CDR3 runs 15 residues. This chain's CDR3 is CASSLPGGPNYGYTF. CDR3 in DNA: TGTGCCAGCAGCTTGCCGGGGGGCCCTAACTATGGCTACACCTTC.

The chain uses TRBV7-8 and TRBJ2-1; D is perhaps TRBD2 (6 bases). Deletions cut 0 bases from V and 8 bases from J, with 17 bases between. This CDR3 is built from 16 residues. Per germline, CDR1 SGHVS and CDR2 FQNEAQ. CDR3 sequence (DNA): TGTGCCAGCAGCTTAGCGAATGGAGGGAGTTCCCATGAGCAGTTCTTC. This encodes CASSLANGGSSHEQFF.

The rearrangement joins TRBV6-6 to TRBJ2-1; D remains ambiguous. This CDR3 is built from 13 residues. Germline CDR1 reads MNHNY; CDR2 reads SVGAGI (reference sequence). V lost 6 bases and J 5 bases, leaving 11 bases between the germline ends. The CDR3 sequence: CASRHDIHNEQFF. CDR3 in DNA: TGTGCCAGCAGACATGACATCCACAATGAGCAGTTCTTC.

The genes are TRBV5-8 and TRBJ1-2; no definite D call. Germline assignment: CDR1 SGHTS and CDR2 YDEGEE. The germline V and J ends were trimmed by 2 bases and 3 bases, with 8 bases remaining between them. The CDR3 covers 13 residues. CDR3 DNA sequence: TGTGCCAGCAGCTTTTTCGGAGACTATGGCTACACCTTC. Translating it yields CASSFFGDYGYTF.

This clone appeared once. This chain connects TRBV11-2 to TRBJ2-7; maybe TRBD2 (7 bases). The CDR3 runs to 14 residues. The ends were cut back, 5 bases at V and 2 bases at J, with 13 bases in the middle. Germline-derived CDR1 and CDR2 are SGHAT and FQNNGV. In nucleotides, the CDR3 is TGTGCCAGCAGCCCGGCGGGGGCAACCTACGAGCAGTACTTC. Protein sequence: CASSPAGATYEQYF.

The chain combines TRBV6-5 with TRBJ1-2; possible D gene TRBD1, 5 bases. The CDR3 consists of 12 residues. Trimming took 4 bases from V and 6 from J, leaving 9 bases between them. Per the germline V gene, CDR1 is MNHEY and CDR2 is SVGAGI. The CDR3 loop is CASSLSGNGYTF. The CDR3, as DNA: TGTGCCAGCAGTTTGTCAGGGAATGGCTACACCTTC.

The rearrangement links TRBV21-1 to TRBJ1-2. TRBV21-1 is a pseudogene. This CDR3 is built from 14 residues. CDR3 nucleotides: TGTGCCAGCCCTTTGAGACCGTTGCGGGGTGGCTACACCTTC. Its protein product is CASPLRPLRGGYTF.

The V and J genes are TRBV9 and TRBJ2-1, with 13 bases identical to TRBD2. Germline loops: CDR1 SGDLS, CDR2 YYNGEE. The CDR3 is 17 residues long. Trimming at V came to 4 bases and at J to 2 bases, leaving 6 bases not matched to a gene. This CDR3 is CASSPPGLAGPYNEQFF. The CDR3 region has the DNA TGTGCCAGCAGCCCACCGGGACTAGCGGGGCCCTACAATGAGCAGTTCTTC.

The sample holds one count of this clone. J is TRBJ2-5 and V is TRBV7-8; TRBD1 matches 11 bases. This CDR3 region has 14 residues. V trimming: 5 bases; J trimming: 5 bases; junction bases outside the gene matches: 4. The germline V gene has CDR1 SGHVS and CDR2 FQNEAQ. In DNA form, the CDR3 reads TGTGCCAGCAGCCCCAGGACAGGGGGCGAGACCCAGTACTTC. Protein sequence: CASSPRTGGETQYF.

This rearrangement joins TRBV30 to TRBJ2-5; TRBD2 aligns across 10 bases. V dropped 0 bases and J dropped 5; count of bases not matched to a gene: 9. Germline V lookup: CDR1 GTSNPN, CDR2 SVGIG (reference sequence). This CDR3 is built from 16 residues. CDR3 sequence (DNA): TGTGCCTGGAGTGTGGGTCTAGCGGGGGCAGGGGAGACCCAGTACTTC. Amino acid sequence: CAWSVGLAGAGETQYF.

The rearrangement joins TRBV7-5 to TRBJ2-3; TRBD1 reflects the table's D call only, with no check against the DNA. TRBV7-5 represents a pseudogene. CDR3 length equals 16 residues. The CDR3, as DNA: TGTGCCAGAAGCGCCCAGGACAGAGCTAGCACAGATACGCAGTATTTT. The encoded protein is CARSAQDRASTDTQYF.

This rearrangement joins TRBV28 to TRBJ1-5; 9 nucleotides line up with TRBD1. CDR1 MDHEN and CDR2 SYDVKM come from the germline V gene. The CDR3 has 15 residues. V shed 5 bases, J shed 4 bases, and the junction held 6 bases outside the gene matches. The CDR3 DNA is TGTGCCAGCAGTCCCCAAGGGACAGGGAATCAGCCCCAGCATTTT. Amino acids: CASSPQGTGNQPQHF.

The chain recombines TRBV5-6 with TRBJ1-4; D not certain. This CDR3 has 13 residues. With 0 bases removed from V and 6 bases from J, the gap between germline ends came to 6 bases. Per germline, CDR1 SGHDT and CDR2 YYEEEE. The CDR3 sequence is CASSLDSYEKLFF. The CDR3 DNA follows: TGTGCCAGCAGCTTGGACAGTTATGAAAAACTGTTTTTT.

This sequence joins TRBV28 and TRBJ1-1; D is perhaps TRBD1 (6 bases). Germline V gene data show CDR1 as MDHEN and CDR2 as SYDVKM. CDR3 length: 14 amino acids. V was trimmed by 5 bases and J by 4 bases, leaving 14 bases between them. CDR3 DNA: TGTGCCAGCAGTCCACCGGGGGGCGGCACTGAAGCTTTCTTT. This gives the protein CASSPPGGGTEAFF.

The V gene is TRBV5-4, the J gene TRBJ2-5, with 9 bases aligning to TRBD2. Near its end, the DNA agrees better with TRBJ2-7, so the J call may be wrong. The length of the CDR3 is 14 residues. Germline CDR1 SGHNT, CDR2 YYREEE (reference sequence). This CDR3 reads CASSLTAGGYEQYF. The CDR3 DNA is TGTGCCAGCAGCTTGACAGCGGGGGGCTACGAGCAGTACTTC.

The chain carries TRBV10-3 and TRBJ2-1; 11 bases map to TRBD2. Germline V gene data show CDR1 as ENHRY and CDR2 as SYGVKD. The V and J ends lost 3 bases and 5 bases, in that order; junction bases with no gene match: 6. CDR3 length: 16 residues. CDR3 loop: CAISDYTSGSDNEQFF. The DNA for the CDR3 is TGTGCCATCAGTGACTATACTAGCGGGAGCGACAATGAGCAGTTCTTC.

This clone was recorded a few times. This chain uses TRBV5-5 with TRBJ2-1, with TRBD2 as a possible D gene (6 bases). This CDR3 is 12 amino acids long. The germline CDR1 and CDR2 sequences are SGHKS and YYEKEE (reference sequence). Trimming removed 4 bases at V and 14 bases at J, with 16 bases between. The DNA of the CDR3 is TGTGCCAGCAGCCACTCCGGGACGGGGGAGTTCTTC. As protein: CASSHSGTGEFF.

CDR3 nucleotides: TGTGCCAGCAGCGTAACACTAGAAAATGAGCAGTTCTTC. It specifies CASSVTLENEQFF. The chain employs TRBV9 and TRBJ2-1; possibly TRBD2 for D (5 bases). The germline V gene encodes CDR1 SGDLS and CDR2 YYNGEE. V lost 1 base and J 7 bases, leaving 9 bases between the germline ends. This CDR3 is 13 amino acids long.